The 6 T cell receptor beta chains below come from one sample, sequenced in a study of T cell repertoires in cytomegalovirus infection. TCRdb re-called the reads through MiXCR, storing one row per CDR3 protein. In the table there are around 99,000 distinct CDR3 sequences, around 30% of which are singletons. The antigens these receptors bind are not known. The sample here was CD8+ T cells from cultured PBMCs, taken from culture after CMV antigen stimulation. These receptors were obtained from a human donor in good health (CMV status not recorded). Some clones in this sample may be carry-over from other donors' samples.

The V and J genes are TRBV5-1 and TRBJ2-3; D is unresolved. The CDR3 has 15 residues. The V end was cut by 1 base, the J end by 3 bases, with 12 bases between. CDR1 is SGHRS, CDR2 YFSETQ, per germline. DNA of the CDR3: TGCGCCAGCAGCTTGCTCGGTCGGCAGACAGATACGCAGTATTTT. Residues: CASSLLGRQTDTQYF.

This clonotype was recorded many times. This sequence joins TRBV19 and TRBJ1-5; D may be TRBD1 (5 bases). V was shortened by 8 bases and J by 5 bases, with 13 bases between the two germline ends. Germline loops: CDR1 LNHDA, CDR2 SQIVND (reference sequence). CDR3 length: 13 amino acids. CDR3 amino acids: CASGAGSYQPQHF. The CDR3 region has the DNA TGTGCCAGTGGGGCAGGATCTTATCAGCCCCAGCATTTT. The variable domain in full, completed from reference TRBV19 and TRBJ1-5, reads DGGITQSPKYLFRKEGQNVTLSCEQNLNHDAMYWYRQDPGQGLRLIYYSQIVNDFQKGDIAEGYSVSREKKESFPLTVTSAQKNPTAFYLCASGAGSYQPQHFGDGTRLSIL.

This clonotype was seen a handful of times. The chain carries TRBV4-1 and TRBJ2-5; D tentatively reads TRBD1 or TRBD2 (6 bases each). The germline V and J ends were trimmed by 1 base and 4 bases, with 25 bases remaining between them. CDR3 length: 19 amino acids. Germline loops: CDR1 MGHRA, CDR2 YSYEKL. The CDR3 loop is CASSQGIELTGGLGETQYF. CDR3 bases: TGCGCCAGCAGCCAAGGTATCGAATTAACTGGGGGGCTCGGAGAGACCCAGTACTTC.

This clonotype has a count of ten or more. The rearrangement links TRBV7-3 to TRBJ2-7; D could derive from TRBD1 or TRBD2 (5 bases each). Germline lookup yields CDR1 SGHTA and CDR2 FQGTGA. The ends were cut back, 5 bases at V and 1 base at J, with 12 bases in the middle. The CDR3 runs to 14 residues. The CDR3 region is CASSPGPGSYEQYF. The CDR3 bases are TGTGCCAGCAGCCCGGGACCGGGGTCCTACGAGCAGTACTTC.

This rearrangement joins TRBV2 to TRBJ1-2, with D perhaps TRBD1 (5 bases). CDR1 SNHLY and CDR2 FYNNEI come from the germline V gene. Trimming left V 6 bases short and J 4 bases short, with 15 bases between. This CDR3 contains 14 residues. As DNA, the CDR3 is TGTGCCAGCAGACCCACCTCAGGGTTCTATGGCTACACCTTC. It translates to CASRPTSGFYGYTF.

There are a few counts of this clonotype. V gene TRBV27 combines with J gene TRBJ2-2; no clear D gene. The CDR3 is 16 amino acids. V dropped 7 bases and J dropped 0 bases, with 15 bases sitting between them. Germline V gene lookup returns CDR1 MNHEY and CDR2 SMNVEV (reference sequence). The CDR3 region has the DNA TGTGCCAGCACCCCCGAGGCTCTAACGAACACCGGGGAGCTGTTTTTT. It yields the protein CASTPEALTNTGELFF.